The rows below give T cell receptor beta chains drawn from one sample of a study of blood T cells in healthy people across ages. TCRdb reprocessed the 5' RACE reads via MiXCR and lists one record per CDR3 protein. The sample records about 1.1 million distinct CDR3 sequences, 35% to 40% being singletons. Sequenced input: blood. The receptor source for this set is a man aged 18 to 30 in good health. Both conserved end residues are part of each CDR3. A D gene is named only where the DNA matches it firmly. For some rows the clone size is stated as once, few or many, or as a class when expanded; others skip it.

d_gene,abundance,j_gene,v_gene,CDR3nt,CDR3aa
-,many,TRBJ2-7,TRBV27,TGTGCCAGCAGTTTAGGGATTAGTTCCTACGAGCAGTACTTC,CASSLGISSYEQYF
-,-,TRBJ1-1,TRBV13,TGTGCCAGCAGCGCCCCAAATAACAGGTGGGCTGCTGAAGCTTTCTTT,CASSAPNNRWAAEAFF
-,few,TRBJ1-5,TRBV12-3/TRBV12-4,TGTGCCAGCAGTAACGGACAGAGAAATCAGCCCCAGCATTTT,CASSNGQRNQPQHF
-,few,TRBJ2-1,TRBV6-5,TGTGCCAGCAGTTACAGGGGATTCCATGAGCAGTTCTTC,CASSYRGFHEQFF
-,-,TRBJ1-4,TRBV5-8,TGTGCCAGCAGCTGGGAGGGAGACGAAAAACTGTTTTTT,CASSWEGDEKLFF
-,-,TRBJ2-4,TRBV15,TGTGCCACCAGCAGCGCGCAGGGTGGTAAAAACATTCAGTACTTC,CATSSAQGGKNIQYF
TRBD1,-,TRBJ2-1,TRBV6-5,TGTGCCAGCAGTTATAGGGGGCCAAGTAGAAATGAGCAGTTCTTC,CASSYRGPSRNEQFF
TRBD2,-,TRBJ2-7,TRBV12-3/TRBV12-4,TGTGCCAGCAGTGGGCCCGGGACTAGCGGTTCTGACGAGCAGTACTTC,CASSGPGTSGSDEQYF
-,-,TRBJ1-1,TRBV20-1,TGCAGTGCTAGCAGCAGGGCGAACACTGAAGCTTTCTTT,CSASSRANTEAFF
-,-,TRBJ1-4,TRBV5-6,TGTGCCAGCAGCTTGTATTCGACCCAGGGGGAAAAACTGTTTTTT,CASSLYSTQGEKLFF
-,-,TRBJ2-5,TRBV29-1,TGCAGCGTTAGAGCTAGGCTCCAAGAGACCCAGTACTTC,CSVRARLQETQYF
TRBD1,-,TRBJ1-2,TRBV13,TGTGCCAGCAGCGGAAGGGACAGATCCTATGGCTACACCTTC,CASSGRDRSYGYTF
-,-,TRBJ1-2,TRBV27,TGTGCCAGCAGTGGAAGGAACAGCCTCTTCGGCTACACCTTC,CASSGRNSLFGYTF
TRBD1,many,TRBJ1-5,TRBV9,TGTGCCAGCAGCGTAGGGCAGGGGGGCAATCAGCCCCAGCATTTT,CASSVGQGGNQPQHF
TRBD1,-,TRBJ1-1,TRBV20-1,TGCAGTGCGCCGACACCGGGACAGGGTTTCCGAGGTGAAGCTTTCTTT,CSAPTPGQGFRGEAFF
-,many,TRBJ2-3,TRBV28,TGTGCCAGCAGTTTACGGAGTGAGGGGGAGTATTTT,CASSLRSEGEYF
TRBD2,few,TRBJ2-5,TRBV12-3/TRBV12-4,TGTGCCAGCAGTTTAGCACTAGCGGGGGGGCGCCAAGAGACCCAGTACTTC,CASSLALAGGRQETQYF
TRBD2,-,TRBJ2-2,TRBV5-5,TGTGCCAGCAGCTTCCCTAGCGGGGAAAACACCGGGGAGCTGTTTTTT,CASSFPSGENTGELFF
TRBD2,-,TRBJ2-2,TRBV2,TGTGCCAGCAGTGCTCCAGCGGGGGGCCCGAACACCGGGGAGCTGTTTTTT,CASSAPAGGPNTGELFF
TRBD2,-,TRBJ2-5,TRBV7-8,TGTGCCAGCAGCGCAACTAGCGGGGGGGCCCCATGGGAGACCCAGTACTTC,CASSATSGGAPWETQYF
-,-,TRBJ1-2,TRBV5-1,TGCGCCAGCAGCTCGCCTGCAAGTCTTGGCTACACCTTC,CASSSPASLGYTF
-,-,TRBJ2-3,TRBV12-3/TRBV12-4,TGTGCCAGCAGTTTCGAGGGTCCGCCGGCAGATACGCAGTATTTT,CASSFEGPPADTQYF
TRBD2,few,TRBJ2-3,TRBV27,TGTGCCAGCAGTTCCGGGACTAGCGGGGGGAGAACAGATACGCAGTATTTT,CASSSGTSGGRTDTQYF
-,few,TRBJ1-2,TRBV29-1,TGCAGCGTTGAAGATAACAACTATGGCTACACCTTC,CSVEDNNYGYTF
TRBD1,-,TRBJ1-5,TRBV7-8,TGTGCCAGCAGCTTATTGACAGGGGGTAGCAATCAGCCCCAGCATTTT,CASSLLTGGSNQPQHF
TRBD1,-,TRBJ1-2,TRBV14,TGTGCCAGCAGCCGGTCGGGACAGAGGGGCGGCTACACCTTC,CASSRSGQRGGYTF
TRBD1,-,TRBJ1-1,TRBV5-1,TGCGCCAGCAGCTTCAGTAGGGGGCGGTCTGAAGCTTTCTTT,CASSFSRGRSEAFF
-,-,TRBJ1-3,TRBV28,TGTGCCAGCGGCCTGGGTTTTTCTGGAAACATCATATATTTT,CASGLGFSGNIIYF